This record covers a single TCR beta chain. This clonotype was seen a handful of times. Its antigen is still unknown. Per-base qualities were not stored, and no clone one base away is much larger. CDR1 SGHVS and CDR2 FNYEAQ are derived from the germline V gene. The CDR3 numbers 16 residues from cysteine through phenylalanine. The entry retains the CDR3 DNA only, 48 bases that are in frame from base 1. The V and J ends are trimmed by 4 bases and 4 bases, leaving 17 bases between them. These data belong to a study of T cells after yellow fever vaccination (dated by TCRdb to between 2018 and 2020). General notes on the study: The SMART-Seq v4 Ultra Low Input RNA kit was used to prepare libraries from fractions with low cell numbers. Blood samples were taken at several timepoints before and after primary and secondary immunization, and bulk PBMC replicates and cell subsets were isolated. Two healthy male donors made up the cohort, one aged 18 to 30 years and the other aged 30 to 39 years. Bulk TCR alpha and beta repertoires were sequenced longitudinally to track T-cell clones before and after primary and booster YFV17D yellow fever vaccination.

General study outcomes and caveats: The secondary T-cell response was weaker than the primary response but faster, peaking on day 5 instead of day 15. Computational filtering was required because FACS-sorted repertoires could contain abundant contaminating clonotypes from the bulk population. Most clones expanded after primary vaccination (almost 97% of CD4 and around 89% of CD8) were re-detected after the booster, suggesting that broad memory maintenance occurred. Only a couple of donors were included in the study, so the extent to which the findings can be generalized is limited. A small fraction of clonotypes appeared in both the CD4 and CD8 compartments, likely as a result of convergent recombination.

The sample's treatment or condition, from its label and the paper: live attenuated yellow fever vaccine strain. PBMCs were isolated from peripheral blood using a standard Ficoll-Paque protocol. Dynabeads CD4 and CD8 positive selection kits were used to isolate CD4 and CD8 T-cell fractions. RNA was extracted with TriZol from bulk PBMCs, CD4 and CD8 fractions, and dextramer-positive and dextramer-negative fractions. Sequenced on an Illumina NovaSeq 6000. TCR cDNA was made using 5'RACE template switching, a step that added a universal primer site and unique molecular identifiers. cDNA synthesis was primed from both the TCR alpha and TCR beta constant segments. Libraries were amplified in two PCR steps, with sample barcodes and sequencing adapters added in the second step. Libraries were sequenced on Illumina HiSeq 2500 (2x100 bp) or NovaSeq (2x150 bp). Concerning the study's data processing: MIGEC was used to demultiplex reads and collapse the reads into UMI consensus sequences, and MiXCR was used for V(D)J alignment. Vaccine-responding clonotypes were identified with edgeR using replicate PBMC samples, with FDR below 0.01 and a log2 fold change above 5 up to day 15 being required. Each bulk clonotype received a CD4 or CD8 identity based on whether the sequenced CD4 or CD8 repertoire contained that clonotype at higher abundance. Using fastp trimming at Q25 and MiXCR clonotype assembly, TCRdb reanalyzed the public sequencing data and kept in-frame beta chains. Every entry covers one CDR3 protein and lists the most common genes and DNA from its rows. Here the V and J calls rest on TCRdb's processing, not on the authors' analysis. This sample gives 300,000 to 400,000 distinct CDR3 sequences in total; approximately 13% of them show up just once. The top ten constitute 3.2% of the sample.

This chain joins TRBV7-6 to TRBJ2-1, with TRBD1 tentatively as D gene (7 bases match). The material was CD4+ T cells sorted from PBMCs, obtained 15 days after the yellow fever booster vaccination. This clonotype was sampled from a man aged 18 to 29 who received the YFV17D yellow fever vaccine. The CDR3 corresponds to CASSSPYRGGYNEQFF. DNA sequence: TGTGCCAGCAGCTCGCCCTACAGGGGAGGTTACAATGAGCAGTTCTTC.